The rows below give T cell receptor beta chains drawn from one sample of a study of T cell responses to AZD1222 COVID-19 vaccine. Clones were sequenced by immunoSEQ multiplex PCR, and TCRdb holds only the in-frame ones, with some missing. The sample consists of about 110,000 clones, 70% to 90% of them appearing once. The sequencing used peripheral blood, collected on day 0 of AZD1222 vaccination. The receptor set was obtained from an adult in good health. Each CDR3 is given with its conserved first and last residue. The D gene is left open where the match is weak. Not all rows give a size; the values are once, few, many and, for expanded clones, a class.

12	NA	TRBV6-5	NA	TRBJ1-1	CASSSLPSEAFF	TGTGCCAGCAGCTCCCTACCTAGTGAAGCTTTCTTT
14	once	TRBV12-5	NA	TRBJ2-1	CASGWDTSYNEQFF	TGTGCTAGTGGGTGGGACACCTCCTACAATGAGCAGTTCTTC
16	NA	TRBV19	TRBD2	TRBJ2-6	CASSDPSGPGANVLTF	TGTGCCAGTAGTGATCCTAGCGGTCCTGGGGCCAACGTCCTGACTTTC
15	NA	TRBV10-2	NA	TRBJ1-5	CASSGVRGSNQPQHF	TGCGCCAGCAGTGGGGTCCGAGGGAGCAATCAGCCCCAGCATTTT
13	NA	TRBV7-2	NA	TRBJ1-4	CASSRMEDEKLFF	TGTGCCAGCAGCCGCATGGAGGATGAAAAACTGTTTTTT
13	NA	TRBV2	NA	TRBJ2-1	CASRADYGVEQFF	TGTGCCAGCAGGGCGGACTATGGGGTTGAGCAGTTCTTC
12	NA	TRBV2	NA	TRBJ1-1	CASRRPGSRAFF	TGTGCCAGCAGGCGACCAGGGTCCCGAGCTTTCTTT
17	NA	TRBV4-2	NA	TRBJ1-2	CASSQDLGEGLFYGYTF	TGTGCCAGCAGCCAAGATCTTGGAGAAGGGTTATTCTATGGCTACACCTTC
15	NA	TRBV5-4	NA	TRBJ2-5	CASSLGSGWEETQYF	TGTGCCAGCAGCTTGGGCAGCGGATGGGAAGAGACCCAGTACTTC
16	NA	TRBV6-4	NA	TRBJ2-2	CASSPTGLPNTGELFF	TGTGCCAGCAGCCCTACCGGGCTCCCGAACACCGGGGAGCTGTTTTTT
13	NA	TRBV29-1	NA	TRBJ2-3	CSVSRQKSDTQYF	TGCAGCGTTTCCCGACAGAAGTCCGATACGCAGTATTTT
13	NA	TRBV12-3/TRBV12-4	NA	TRBJ1-1	CASSLGTAAPAFF	TGTGCCAGCAGTTTAGGGACCGCGGCCCCAGCTTTCTTT
17	NA	TRBV5-8	TRBD2	TRBJ2-1	CASSLGNLAGRYNEQFF	TGTGCCAGCAGCTTGGGGAACCTAGCGGGCAGATACAATGAGCAGTTCTTC
18	NA	TRBV2	TRBD2	TRBJ2-1	CASSGGLAGPLWGNEQFF	TGTGCCAGCAGTGGGGGACTAGCGGGACCCCTCTGGGGCAATGAGCAGTTCTTC
14	once	TRBV5-1	NA	TRBJ1-1	CASSLDQGRTEAFF	TGCGCCAGCAGCTTGGATCAGGGTCGGACTGAAGCTTTCTTT
15	NA	TRBV6-6	NA	TRBJ2-1	CASSAPSGLYNEQFF	TGTGCCAGCAGCGCCCCAAGCGGCCTCTACAATGAGCAGTTCTTC
14	NA	TRBV7-9	NA	TRBJ1-6	CASSLAVPGSPLHF	TGTGCCAGCAGCCTCGCAGTCCCAGGCTCACCCCTCCACTTT
20	NA	TRBV24-1	NA	TRBJ1-2	CATSALRETRKAYQGYGYTF	TGTGCCACCAGTGCCCTAAGGGAGACGCGGAAGGCCTACCAGGGGTATGGCTACACCTTC
15	NA	TRBV11-2	NA	TRBJ1-2	CASSLEGRGFDGYTF	TGTGCCAGCAGCTTAGAAGGCAGGGGTTTTGATGGCTACACCTTC
14	NA	TRBV7-2	TRBD1	TRBJ2-1	CASSRDRGVNEQFF	TGTGCCAGCAGCCGGGACAGGGGTGTCAATGAGCAGTTCTTC
12	NA	TRBV28	NA	TRBJ1-2	CASEAVNYGYTF	TGTGCCAGCGAGGCGGTTAACTATGGCTACACCTTC
15	NA	TRBV29-1	TRBD1	TRBJ1-1	CSVGGTGIGKTEAFF	TGCAGCGTTGGCGGGACAGGGATTGGGAAGACTGAAGCTTTCTTT
14	NA	TRBV6-5	TRBD1	TRBJ1-5	CASRATGGNQPQHF	TGTGCCAGCCGGGCGACAGGGGGCAATCAGCCCCAGCATTTT
16	NA	TRBV6-5	NA	TRBJ2-5	CASSYGFGLSFETQYF	TGTGCCAGCAGTTACGGCTTTGGTCTCAGCTTCGAGACCCAGTACTTC
13	NA	TRBV4-3	NA	TRBJ1-2	CASSQEGVYGYTF	TGCGCCAGCAGCCAAGAGGGAGTCTATGGCTACACCTTC
15	NA	TRBV4-1	TRBD1	TRBJ1-4	CASSQRGTGNEKLFF	TGCGCCAGCAGCCAGAGGGGGACAGGGAACGAAAAACTGTTTTTT
15	NA	TRBV12-5	TRBD1	TRBJ1-4	CASGLGTVGNEKLFF	TGTGCTAGTGGTTTAGGGACAGTGGGAAATGAAAAACTGTTTTTT
17	NA	TRBV19	TRBD2	TRBJ2-2	CASIGGILAGAAGELFF	TGTGCCAGTATAGGGGGCATACTAGCGGGAGCTGCCGGGGAGCTGTTTTTT
18	NA	TRBV5-1	TRBD1	TRBJ1-1	CASSLARTGIGRESQAFF	TGCGCCAGCAGCTTGGCCAGGACAGGGATTGGCCGAGAAAGTCAAGCTTTCTTT
13	NA	TRBV27	NA	TRBJ1-1	CASSLSRNTEAFF	TGTGCCAGCAGTTTAAGCAGGAACACTGAAGCTTTCTTT
14	few	TRBV18	NA	TRBJ2-5	CASSPTGAQETQYF	TGTGCCAGCTCACCAACGGGGGCCCAAGAGACCCAGTACTTC
14	NA	TRBV7-2	NA	TRBJ2-7	CASRSRHRSYEQYF	TGTGCCAGCAGGAGCCGTCACCGCTCCTACGAGCAGTACTTC
14	NA	TRBV6-5	NA	TRBJ1-1	CASSPNLRNTEAFF	TGTGCCAGCAGTCCCAACTTACGGAACACTGAAGCTTTCTTT
12	NA	TRBV19	NA	TRBJ1-2	CASTRGLTGYTF	TGTGCCAGTACTCGAGGGCTTACTGGCTACACCTTC
13	NA	TRBV4-3	NA	TRBJ2-3	CASSRTGTDTQYF	TGCGCCAGCAGCCGAACAGGAACAGATACGCAGTATTTT
13	NA	TRBV5-1	NA	TRBJ2-7	CASSLDGSYEQYF	TGCGCCAGCAGCTTGGACGGCTCCTACGAGCAGTACTTC